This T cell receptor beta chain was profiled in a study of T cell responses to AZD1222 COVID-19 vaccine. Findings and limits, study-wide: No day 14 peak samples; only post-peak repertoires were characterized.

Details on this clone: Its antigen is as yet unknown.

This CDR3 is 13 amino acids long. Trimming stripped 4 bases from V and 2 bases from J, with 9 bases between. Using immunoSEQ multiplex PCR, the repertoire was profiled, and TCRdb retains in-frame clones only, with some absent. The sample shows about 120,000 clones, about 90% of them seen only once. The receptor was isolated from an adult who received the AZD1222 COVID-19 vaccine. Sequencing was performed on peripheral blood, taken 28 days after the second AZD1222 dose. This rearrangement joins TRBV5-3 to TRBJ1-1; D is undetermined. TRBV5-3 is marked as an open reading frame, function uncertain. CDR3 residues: CARSDGPNTEAFF. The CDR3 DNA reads TGTGCCAGAAGCGACGGGCCTAACACTGAAGCTTTCTTT.